Sequencing of this TCR beta chain was carried out in a study of post-analysis software for immune sequencing data. Findings and limits, study-wide: Among 5 or 6 TRBV segments more frequent in patients than controls were TRBV5-6, TRBV5-1 and TRBV20-1.

Regarding this clonotype: What it binds is unknown.

Germline CDR1 and CDR2: SGHTA and FQGNSA. The ends were cut back, 5 bases at V and 3 bases at J, with 17 bases in the middle. The CDR3 runs to 15 residues. TCR beta cDNA libraries had unique molecular identifiers. Yield was some 500,000 cDNA molecules from approximately 0.91 to 9.4 million T cells. One entry per CDR3 protein, called by TCRdb with MiXCR from the PCR reads. Of hundreds of thousands of distinct CDR3 sequences listed, under 70% are singletons. The rearrangement uses TRBV7-2 and TRBJ2-7; TRBD1 is a possible D gene (6 bases). Sequencing input: blood. The source is a girl aged 10-17 years with multiple sclerosis. The CDR3 spells CASSPPRGLDYEQYF. The CDR3 bases are TGTGCCAGCAGCCCTCCCAGGGGTCTAGACTACGAGCAGTACTTC.